These T cell receptor beta chains were read from a single sample in a study of blood T cell repertoires in COVID-19. Only in-frame clones appear in the TCRdb table, and some are missing; sequencing was by immunoSEQ multiplex PCR. The sample yields roughly 250,000 clones, around 90% seen once. The sequenced material came from PBMCs or T cells enriched from blood (not recorded which). All receptors come from a woman between 35 and 50 years old who had been exposed to COVID-19. CDR3s include the opening cysteine and the closing phenylalanine or tryptophan. D genes are given only for firm matches. Clone sizes are given selectively: once, few, many, or a class where the clone is expanded.

j_call	clone_size	v_call	d_call	cdr3_nt	cdr3_aa
TRBJ1-4	-	TRBV3-1/TRBV3-2	-	TGTGCCAGCAGCCGCCAAGGGGCTAATGAAAAACTGTTTTTT	CASSRQGANEKLFF
TRBJ2-1	-	TRBV5-1	TRBD2	TGTGCCAGCAGCTTGGGACTAGCGGGAGTGAATGAGCAGTTCTTC	CASSLGLAGVNEQFF
TRBJ2-3	-	TRBV18	-	TGTGCCAGCTCACCACGGCGCGAGGTTGGAAGCACAGATACGCAGTATTTT	CASSPRREVGSTDTQYF
TRBJ1-3	-	TRBV5-6	-	TGTGCCAGCAGCTTGGGAGGGTACTCTGGAAACACCATATATTTT	CASSLGGYSGNTIYF
TRBJ2-3	-	TRBV7-2	-	TGTGCCAGCAGCTTACAAGGGGGTCCCACAGATACGCAGTATTTT	CASSLQGGPTDTQYF
TRBJ2-3	-	TRBV9	-	TGTGCCAGCACCCGCCGTCGGGTTACGCAGTATTTT	CASTRRRVTQYF
TRBJ1-4	-	TRBV28	TRBD1	TGTGCCAGCAGTTCCCAGAGGGGACAGAGAGAAAAACTGTTTTTT	CASSSQRGQREKLFF
TRBJ1-2	once	TRBV2	TRBD1	TGTGCCAGCAAGGACAGGGCCTCCCCCTATGGCTACACCTTC	CASKDRASPYGYTF
TRBJ1-2	-	TRBV9	TRBD1	TGTGCCAGCAGCGCCGGGACAGGGGGCTCGGCTTCTGGCTACACCTTC	CASSAGTGGSASGYTF
TRBJ2-5	-	TRBV28	-	TGTGCCAGCAATCGGGTAGTGGGGACCCAGTACTTC	CASNRVVGTQYF
TRBJ1-1	-	TRBV27	TRBD1	TGTGCCAGCAGTACAACAGGGGGAAACACTGAAGCTTTCTTT	CASSTTGGNTEAFF
TRBJ2-3	-	TRBV27	TRBD1	TGTGCCAGCAGCCGAAGGACAGGGGCCACAGATACGCAGTATTTT	CASSRRTGATDTQYF
TRBJ2-2	-	TRBV11-3	-	TGTGCCAGCAGCCAACAGGGAATCGGGGAGCTGTTTTTT	CASSQQGIGELFF
TRBJ2-7	-	TRBV7-8	-	TGTGCCAGCAGCTTCCATACCGGGAACGAGCAGTACTTC	CASSFHTGNEQYF